This T cell receptor beta chain originates from a study of metastatic and nonmetastatic thyroid tumors. TCRdb re-called the PCR reads via MiXCR. The table includes tens of thousands of clones, around 10% detected once. The entire patient cohort was treatment-naive prior to thyroid surgery. This clone was detected ten times or more. Sequencing was done on a sample of blood. The sequence derives from a male donor with papillary thyroid cancer or a benign thyroid nodule (not recorded which). Some clones in this sample may be carry-over from other donors' samples.

The CDR3 nucleotides are TGTGCCAGCACCACTATGGGAGGGTACTCCGGGGAGCTGTTTTTT. The encoded protein is CASTTMGGYSGELFF. The V call is TRBV6-1, the J call TRBJ2-2, with 7 bases matching TRBD2. Germline assignment: CDR1 MNHNS and CDR2 SASEGT. V lost 7 bases to trimming and J lost 6 bases; unmatched junction nucleotides: 11. The CDR3 is made up of 15 amino acids.